This T cell receptor beta chain was recovered during a study of shared T cell receptors in the human thymus. The sample holds one count of this clone. This CDR3 spans 17 amino acids. Germline loops: CDR1 GTSNPN, CDR2 SVGIG (reference sequence). V was clipped by 1 base and J by 4 bases, with 17 bases between them. Sequencing used immunoSEQ multiplex PCR; TCRdb keeps in-frame clones, though not all of them. The sample carries hundreds of thousands of clones, around 93% recorded once. The clonotype originates from a human donor. Sequenced: thymocytes. V and J are TRBV30 and TRBJ2-6; D is unclear. This CDR3 is CAWSDTSPPNGANVLTF. The CDR3 DNA reads TGTGCCTGGAGTGACACGTCCCCCCCCAACGGGGCCAACGTCCTGACTTTC. Based on the CDR3 plus reference TRBV30 and TRBJ2-6, the full variable domain is SQTIHQWPATLVQPVGSPLSLECTVEGTSNPNLYWYRQAAGRGLQLLFYSVGIGQISSEVPQNLSASRPQDRQFILSSKKLLLSDSGFYLCAWSDTSPPNGANVLTFGAGSRLTVL.